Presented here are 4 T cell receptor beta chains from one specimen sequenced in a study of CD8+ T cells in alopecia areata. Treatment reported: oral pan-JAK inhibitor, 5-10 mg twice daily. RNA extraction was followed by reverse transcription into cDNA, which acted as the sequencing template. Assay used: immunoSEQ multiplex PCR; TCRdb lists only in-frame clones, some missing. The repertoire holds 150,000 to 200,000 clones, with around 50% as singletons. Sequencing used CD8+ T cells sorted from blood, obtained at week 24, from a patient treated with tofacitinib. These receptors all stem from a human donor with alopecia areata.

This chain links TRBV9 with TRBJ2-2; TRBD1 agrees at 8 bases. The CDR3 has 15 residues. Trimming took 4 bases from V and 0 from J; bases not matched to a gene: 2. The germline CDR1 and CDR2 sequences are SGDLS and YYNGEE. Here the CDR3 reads CASSSGQANTGELFF. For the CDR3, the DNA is TGTGCCAGCAGCTCGGGACAGGCGAACACCGGGGAGCTGTTTTTT.

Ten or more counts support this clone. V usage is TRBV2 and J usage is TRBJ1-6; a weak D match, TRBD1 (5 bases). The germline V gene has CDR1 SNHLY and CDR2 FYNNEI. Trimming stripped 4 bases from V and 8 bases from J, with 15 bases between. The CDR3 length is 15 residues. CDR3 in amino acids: CASSGQGRKDSPLHF. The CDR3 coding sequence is TGTGCCAGCAGTGGTCAGGGAAGGAAGGATTCACCCCTCCACTTT.

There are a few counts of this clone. CDR3 bases: TGCAGCGCGACTGATGGGACAGGGTTAGCCGGGGAGCTGTTTTTT. It encodes CSATDGTGLAGELFF. This sequence joins TRBV29-1 and TRBJ2-2; 9 bases agree with TRBD1. Trimming cost V 7 bases and J 6 bases; bases outside gene matches: 12. Germline CDR1 and CDR2: SQVTM and ANQGSEA. The CDR3 covers 15 residues.

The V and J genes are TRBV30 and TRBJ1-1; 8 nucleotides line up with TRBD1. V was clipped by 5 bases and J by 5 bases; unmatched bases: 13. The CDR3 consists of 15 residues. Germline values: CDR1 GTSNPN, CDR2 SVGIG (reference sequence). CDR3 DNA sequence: TGTGCCTGGGCCACACCCAGGGGGCTCTGGACTGAAGCTTTCTTT. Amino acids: CAWATPRGLWTEAFF. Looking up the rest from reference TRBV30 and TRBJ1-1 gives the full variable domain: SQTIHQWPATLVQPVGSPLSLECTVEGTSNPNLYWYRQAAGRGLQLLFYSVGIGQISSEVPQNLSASRPQDRQFILSSKKLLLSDSGFYLCAWATPRGLWTEAFFGQGTRLTVV.